This T cell receptor beta chain stems from a study of cytomegalovirus exposure and HLA in healthy donors. Study results and caveats: For presence/absence analyses, sequencing depth was assumed to be roughly uniform across donors. 150 to 200 TCR beta chains were listed as cytomegalovirus-associated. A later analysis reportedly found fewer N-insertions in an Asian-associated ancestry cluster than the roughly 670-donor mean.

About this clone itself: Its matching antigen is unknown.

Vbeta (60) and Jbeta (13) primers were used in the PCR. The method was immunoSEQ multiplex PCR; TCRdb's version includes in-frame clones alone and lacks a portion of them. The sample includes 160,000 or so clones, around four fifths of them seen just once. V gave up 7 bases and J gave up 6 bases; unmatched junction bases: 22. The CDR3 is made up of 17 amino acids. Germline values: CDR1 GTSNPN, CDR2 SVGIG (reference sequence). The sequence was obtained from a man younger than 45 in good health and CMV-seronegative. Source material: PBMCs. The genes are TRBV30 and TRBJ1-2, with 8 positions matching TRBD1. The CDR3 DNA is TGTGCCTTCGGGACTGAGGGACAGGTCGTGGTTTGGGATGGCTACACCTTC. Translation gives CAFGTEGQVVVWDGYTF.